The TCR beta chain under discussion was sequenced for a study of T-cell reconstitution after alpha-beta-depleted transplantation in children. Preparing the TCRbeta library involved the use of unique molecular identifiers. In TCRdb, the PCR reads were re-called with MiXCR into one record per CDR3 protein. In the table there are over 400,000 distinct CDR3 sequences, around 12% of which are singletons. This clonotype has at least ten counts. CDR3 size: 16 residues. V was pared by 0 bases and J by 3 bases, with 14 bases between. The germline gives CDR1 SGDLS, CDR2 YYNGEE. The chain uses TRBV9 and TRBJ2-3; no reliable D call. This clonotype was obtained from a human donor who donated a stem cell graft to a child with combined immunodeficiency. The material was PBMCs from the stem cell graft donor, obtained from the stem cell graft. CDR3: CASSVEGRSNTDTQYF. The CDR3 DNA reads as TGTGCCAGCAGCGTAGAAGGCAGGAGTAATACAGATACGCAGTATTTT.